Presented here are 11 T cell receptor beta chains from one specimen sequenced in a study of OX40 agonist ivuxolimab in advanced cancers. TCRdb's copy holds only in-frame clones and misses some; the assay was immunoSEQ multiplex PCR. This repertoire shows about 66,000 clones, approximately 86% found once; its top ten account for over 2.5%. The material sequenced was CD4+ or CD8+ T cells sorted from blood, taken in a trial of the OX40 agonist ivuxolimab. All receptors come from an adult with an advanced solid tumor such as melanoma, head and neck, liver or kidney cancer.

The chain recombines TRBV13 with TRBJ1-6; 7 positions agree with TRBD1. V lost 4 bases, J lost 7 bases, and 4 bases stayed unmatched. CDR3 length: 14 amino acids. From germline, CDR1 is PRHDT and CDR2 FYEKMQ (reference sequence). The CDR3 bases are TGTGCCAGCAGCTGGGGGGACAGAAATTCACCCCTCCACTTT. This translates into CASSWGDRNSPLHF.

This chain uses TRBV6-5 with TRBJ1-1, with a possible D match to TRBD1 (5 bases). CDR3 length: 14 amino acids. V was trimmed by 0 bases and J by 7 bases, leaving 12 bases between them. Germline loops: CDR1 MNHEY, CDR2 SVGAGI. For the CDR3, the DNA is TGTGCCAGCAGTTACTCGCAGGGTTGGGGTGAAGCTTTCTTT. Translating gives CASSYSQGWGEAFF.

This rearrangement joins TRBV27 to TRBJ2-3; D remains unclear. CDR1 is MNHEY and CDR2 is SMNVEV in the germline V gene (reference sequence). This CDR3 spans 11 amino acids. The V gene lost 6 bases and the J gene lost 6 bases, with 7 bases spanning the gap. The CDR3 reads CASSTQDTQYF. The CDR3 nucleotides are TGTGCCAGCAGCACCCAGGATACGCAGTATTTT.

The chain combines TRBV30 with TRBJ2-7, with 11 bases that match TRBD1. The CDR3 extends over 21 amino acids. J was trimmed by 5 bases and V by 4 bases; bases with no gene match: 28. Per the germline V gene, CDR1 is GTSNPN and CDR2 is SVGIG (reference sequence). CDR3 sequence: CAWMSGTGGVWEASGANEQYF. The CDR3 coding sequence is TGTGCCTGGATGTCCGGGACAGGGGGAGTTTGGGAGGCTAGCGGAGCGAACGAGCAGTACTTC.

The chain employs TRBV18 and TRBJ2-1, with 7 bases lining up with TRBD1. The CDR3 totals 12 residues. The V and J ends lost 6 bases and 10 bases, in that order; junction bases with no gene match: 6. CDR1 KGHSH and CDR2 LQKENI come from the germline V gene. The CDR3 DNA sequence: TGTGCCAGCTCGTACAACAGGGGCGAGCAGTTCTTC. Translated: CASSYNRGEQFF.

The V gene is TRBV7-8, the J gene TRBJ1-2; D call uncertain. The CDR3 sequence is 12 residues long. The ends were cut back, 1 base at V and 7 bases at J, with 7 bases in the middle. Germline CDR1 SGHVS, CDR2 FQNEAQ. This chain's CDR3 is CASSLETSGYTF. Written as DNA, the CDR3 is TGTGCCAGCAGCTTAGAGACAAGTGGCTACACCTTC.

This chain links TRBV2 with TRBJ2-1; 8 nucleotides line up with TRBD2. CDR1 and CDR2 (germline): SNHLY, FYNNEI. This CDR3 has 14 amino acids. Trimming at V came to 5 bases and at J to 4 bases, leaving 4 bases not matched to a gene. CDR3 sequence: CASSRLALYNEQFF. The CDR3, as DNA: TGTGCCAGCAGTCGACTAGCGTTATACAATGAGCAGTTCTTC. The variable domain in full, completed from reference TRBV2 and TRBJ2-1, reads EPEVTQTPSHQVTQMGQEVILRCVPISNHLYFYWYRQILGQKVEFLVSFYNNEISEKSEIFDDQFSVERPDGSNFTLKIRSTKLEDSAMYFCASSRLALYNEQFFGPGTRLTVL.

The rearrangement joins TRBV6-5 to TRBJ2-2; 7 bases match TRBD2. Germline loops: CDR1 MNHEY, CDR2 SVGAGI. V gave up 4 bases and J gave up 5 bases; unmatched junction bases: 4. The CDR3 has 14 residues. CDR3 region: CASSSAGVTGELFF. The CDR3, as DNA: TGTGCCAGCAGTTCGGCGGGAGTAACCGGGGAGCTGTTTTTT.

This chain links TRBV22-1 with TRBJ2-3; TRBD2 reflects the table's D call only, with no check against the DNA. TRBV22-1 is flagged as a pseudogene. CDR3 length: 18 residues. The chain's CDR3 is CPGSLHTKTSESTDTQYF. Here the CDR3 DNA reads TGTCCTGGGAGCCTACACACTAAGACTAGCGAAAGCACAGATACGCAGTATTTT.

The chain joins TRBV10-3 to TRBJ1-6, with D possibly being TRBD1 (6 bases). V was pared by 6 bases and J by 6 bases, with 9 bases between. Per germline, CDR1 ENHRY and CDR2 SYGVKD. This CDR3 contains 13 residues. CDR3: CAIRDRFNSPLHF. The CDR3 DNA reads as TGTGCCATCAGAGACAGGTTTAATTCACCCCTCCACTTT.

In DNA form, the CDR3 reads TGTGCCAGTAGTGCACACAGGGGTGCTTCCTACGAGCAGTACTTC. It specifies CASSAHRGASYEQYF. The chain uses TRBV19 and TRBJ2-7; 7 bases are shared with TRBD1. This CDR3 contains 15 residues. The germline V gene encodes CDR1 LNHDA and CDR2 SQIVND (reference sequence). V was clipped by 5 bases and J by 1 base; unmatched bases: 8.